This TCR beta chain derives from a study of response to subunit inactivated influenza vaccine. One entry per CDR3 protein results from TCRdb running MiXCR on the RT-PCR reads. The profile shows around 180,000 distinct CDR3 sequences, approximately 8.7% of them singletons. The table lists this clonotype with a count of one. The antigen is undetermined. Study findings and constraints: The study's authors posited that every seasonal influenza vaccination enlists few new T cells.

The sample in question was non-naive T cells sorted from PBMCs, obtained on the day of vaccination. The receptor was derived from a man aged 50 to 60 who received an inactivated influenza vaccine.

The CDR3 region is CAISDGSVAKNIQYF. The CDR3 DNA sequence: TGTGCCATCAGTGACGGGTCGGTAGCCAAAAACATTCAGTACTTC. The V call is TRBV10-3, the J call TRBJ2-4; unclear D gene. This CDR3 spans 15 amino acids. Germline V CDR1 and CDR2: ENHRY, SYGVKD. The V and J ends lost 3 bases and 0 bases respectively, with 9 bases between them.